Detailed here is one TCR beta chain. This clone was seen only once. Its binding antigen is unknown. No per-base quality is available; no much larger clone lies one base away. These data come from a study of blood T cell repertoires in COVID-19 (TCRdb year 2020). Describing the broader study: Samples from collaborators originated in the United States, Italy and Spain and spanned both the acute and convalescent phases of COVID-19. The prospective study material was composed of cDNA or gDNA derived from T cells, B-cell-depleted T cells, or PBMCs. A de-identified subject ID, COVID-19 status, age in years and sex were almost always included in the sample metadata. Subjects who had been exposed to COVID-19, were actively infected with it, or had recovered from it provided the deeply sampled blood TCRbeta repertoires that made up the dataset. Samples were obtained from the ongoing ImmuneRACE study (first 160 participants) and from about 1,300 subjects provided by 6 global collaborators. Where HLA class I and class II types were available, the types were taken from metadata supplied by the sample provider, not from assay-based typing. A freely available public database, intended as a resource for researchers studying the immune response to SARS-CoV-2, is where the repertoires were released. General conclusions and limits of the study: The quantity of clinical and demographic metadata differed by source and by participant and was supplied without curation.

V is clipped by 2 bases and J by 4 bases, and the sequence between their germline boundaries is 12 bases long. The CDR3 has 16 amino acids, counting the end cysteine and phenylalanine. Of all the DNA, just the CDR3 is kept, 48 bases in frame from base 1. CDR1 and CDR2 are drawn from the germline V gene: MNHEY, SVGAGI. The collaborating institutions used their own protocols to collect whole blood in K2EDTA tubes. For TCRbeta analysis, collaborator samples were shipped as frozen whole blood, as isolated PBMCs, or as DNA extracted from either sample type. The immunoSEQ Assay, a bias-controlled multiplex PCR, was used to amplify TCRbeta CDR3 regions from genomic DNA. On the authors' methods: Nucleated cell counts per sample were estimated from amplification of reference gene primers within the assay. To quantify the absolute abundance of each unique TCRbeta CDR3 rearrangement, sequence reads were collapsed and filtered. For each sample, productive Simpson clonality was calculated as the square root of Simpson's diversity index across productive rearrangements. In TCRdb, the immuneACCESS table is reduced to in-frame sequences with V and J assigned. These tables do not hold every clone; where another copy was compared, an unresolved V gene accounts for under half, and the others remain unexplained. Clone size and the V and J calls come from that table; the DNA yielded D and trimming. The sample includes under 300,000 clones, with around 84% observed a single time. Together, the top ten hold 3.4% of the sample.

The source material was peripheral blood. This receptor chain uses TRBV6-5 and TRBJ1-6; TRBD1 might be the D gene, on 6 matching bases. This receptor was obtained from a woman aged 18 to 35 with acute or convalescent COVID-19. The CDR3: CASSYRLQGYNSPLHF. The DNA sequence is TGTGCCAGCAGTTACAGGTTACAGGGATATAATTCACCCCTCCACTTT.